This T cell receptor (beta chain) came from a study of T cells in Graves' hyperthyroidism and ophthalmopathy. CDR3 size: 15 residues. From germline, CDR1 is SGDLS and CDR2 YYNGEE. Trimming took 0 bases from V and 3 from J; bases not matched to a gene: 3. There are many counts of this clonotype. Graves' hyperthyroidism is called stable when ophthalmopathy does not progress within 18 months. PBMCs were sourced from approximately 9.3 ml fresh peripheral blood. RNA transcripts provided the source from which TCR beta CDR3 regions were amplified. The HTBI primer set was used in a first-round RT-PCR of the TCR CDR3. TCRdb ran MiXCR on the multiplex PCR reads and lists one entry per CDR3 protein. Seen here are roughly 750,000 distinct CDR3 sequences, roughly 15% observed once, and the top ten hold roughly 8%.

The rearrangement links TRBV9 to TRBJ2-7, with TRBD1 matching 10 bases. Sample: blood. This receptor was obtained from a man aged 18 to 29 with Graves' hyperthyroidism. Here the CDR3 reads CASSVDGTGVYEQYF. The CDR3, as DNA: TGTGCCAGCAGCGTAGACGGGACAGGGGTCTACGAGCAGTACTTC. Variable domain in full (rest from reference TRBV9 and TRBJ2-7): DSGVTQTPKHLITATGQRVTLRCSPRSGDLSVYWYQQSLDQGLQFLIQYYNGEERAKGNILERFSAQQFPDLHSELNLSSLELGDSALYFCASSVDGTGVYEQYFGPGTRLTVT.